This T cell receptor (beta chain) was captured in a study of blood T cell repertoires in COVID-19. Background on the study: Samples representing acute and convalescent COVID-19 were sourced from the United States, Italy and Spain. The cDNA or gDNA used as material had been derived from T cells, B-cell-depleted T cells, or PBMCs.

As handled by the study authors: Amplification from reference gene primers served as the basis for estimated nucleated cell counts. Clones were sequenced by immunoSEQ multiplex PCR, and TCRdb holds only the in-frame ones, with some missing. V and J calls and clone size come straight from that table; D and trimming were deduced from the DNA. Of tens of thousands of clones listed, 90% are singletons. This clone is a singleton in its sample. J was trimmed by 5 bases and V by 5 bases; bases with no gene match: 13. CDR1 is SGHAT and CDR2 is FQNNGV in the germline V gene. This CDR3 has 16 amino acids. This clonotype was obtained from a woman in her forties with active COVID-19. J is TRBJ1-2 and V is TRBV11-2, with 8 nucleotides matching TRBD1. Sequenced sample: peripheral blood. CDR3 region: CASSEIRTGWGYGYTF. CDR3 nucleotides: TGTGCCAGCAGCGAAATTCGGACAGGGTGGGGGTATGGCTACACCTTC. Supplemented by reference TRBV11-2 and TRBJ1-2, the full variable domain reads EAGVAQSPRYKIIEKRQSVAFWCNPISGHATLYWYQQILGQGPKLLIQFQNNGVVDDSQLPKDRFSAERLKGVDSTLKIQPAKLEDSAVYLCASSEIRTGWGYGYTFGSGTRLTVV.